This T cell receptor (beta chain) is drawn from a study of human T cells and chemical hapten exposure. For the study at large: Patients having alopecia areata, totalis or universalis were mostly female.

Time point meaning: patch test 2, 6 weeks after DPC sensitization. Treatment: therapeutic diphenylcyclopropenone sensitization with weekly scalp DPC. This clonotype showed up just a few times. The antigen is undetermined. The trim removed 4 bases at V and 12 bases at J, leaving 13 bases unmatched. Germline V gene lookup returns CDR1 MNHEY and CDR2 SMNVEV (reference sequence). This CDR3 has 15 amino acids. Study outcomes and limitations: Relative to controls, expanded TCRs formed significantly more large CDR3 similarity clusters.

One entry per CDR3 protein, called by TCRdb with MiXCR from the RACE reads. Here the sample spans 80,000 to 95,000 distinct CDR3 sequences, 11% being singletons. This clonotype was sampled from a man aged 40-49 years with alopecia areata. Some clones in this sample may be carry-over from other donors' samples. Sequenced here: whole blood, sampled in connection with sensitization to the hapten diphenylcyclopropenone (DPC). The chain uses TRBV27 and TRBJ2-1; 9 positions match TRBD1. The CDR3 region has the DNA TGTGCCAGCAGTTCACCCGGGACAGGGAGTGGGGGGCAGTTCTTC. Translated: CASSSPGTGSGGQFF.